The source of this TCR beta chain is a study of shared clonotypes between healthy human individuals (TCRdb year 2020). Background on the whole study: The cohort comprised two women and a few men aged 18 to 49 years. For each donor, CD4 naive and CD4 memory were each run on three plates, CD8 naive on two plates, and CD8 memory on one plate. The study deeply sequenced blood TCR repertoires of several healthy adults to estimate repertoire size and the extent of clonotype sharing between individuals. Libraries were prepared and TCR repertoires were sequenced by different laboratories using diverse techniques, in order to increase sequencing depth and limit assay-specific biases. Leukapheresis yielded between about 0.8 and 9.5 billion PBMCs per donor. Broader findings and caveats from the paper: Compared with non-shared clonotypes, clonotypes shared by all four sorted-subset donors had higher generation probabilities. Even with the large sequencing depth, rarefaction of the sorted-subset datasets indicated that sequencing was incomplete. Across a few donors, approximately 5% of naive CD4, approximately 4% of naive CD8, 2.3% of memory CD4, and about 0.44% of memory CD8 clonotypes were shared. Based on pairwise subsampling, the degree of clonotype sharing among donors was expected to be affected by sequencing depth. Because the study included only a small number of donors, the genetic and exposure-history diversity represented was limited. Naive subsets generally had larger estimated clonotype richness than memory subsets. Only blood was sampled, and tissue TCR repertoires likely differ from those in blood.

In the germline V gene (reference sequence), CDR1 corresponds to SEHNR and CDR2 to FQNEAQ. The CDR3 runs 15 residues from the cysteine to the phenylalanine. Only CDR3 DNA remains: 45 bases, in frame from the first base. Trimming removed 4 bases from V and 1 base from J; the gene matches leave 5 bases unexplained. Using the deep immunoSEQ assay, multiplex PCR amplified TCR CDR3 regions from genomic DNA. For each cell subset, the extracted genomic DNA was distributed evenly across all wells of several immunoSEQ 96-well plates, and each plate served as one replicate. Each replicate PCR for sorted subsets received about 180 ng genomic DNA, equal to tens of thousands of T cell genomes. Purified libraries were quantified with a Qubit 3.0 fluorometer, sized on a Bioanalyzer 2100, and re-quantified with the KAPA Library Quantification kit. Every immunoSEQ 96-well plate was sequenced on a separate single-read 150-cycle Illumina NextSeq 550 flow cell. Per the original workflow: Because the immunoSEQ output included only junctional sequences and no quality scores, the filtering could not be the same as the filtering used for full-length reads. Sequences were annotated with PyIR, a Python wrapper for IgBLAST v1.9, using IMGT germline references to assign V/J genes and CDR3. Any read was removed if the V/J assignment was weak (E-value above 1e-6), the CDR3 was missing, or the read contained stop codons, out-of-frame junctions, or ambiguous translated residues. A V3J clonotype was defined by an identical inferred V gene, J gene, and CDR3 amino acid sequence. The percentage overlap between two repertoires was calculated by dividing the number of shared unique clonotypes by the size of the smaller repertoire. Three approaches were used to assess repertoire richness: RTK rarefaction, the Chao1 estimator, and Recon v2.1 estimates of unobserved clonotypes. Generation probabilities for all TCRbeta clonotypes obtained by the gDNA method from several donors were computed using OLGA. Not all clones reach the TCRdb copy of this immuneACCESS table, which keeps in-frame sequences only. Checked studies attribute under half of the gap to unresolved V genes and leave the rest unexplained. The DNA gave D and trimming, while V, J and clone size come from that table. The sample data list 800,000 or so clones, and about 96% of these were observed just once. The ten largest clones add up to about 0.25% of the sample.

As regards this clone: Its antigen remains undetermined. Per-base quality was not reported, and no clone a single base away is much larger than it.

CD8 naive samples were CD45RO-negative cells positively selected for CCR7, giving a CD45RA+CCR7+ population that excluded TemRA cells. The donors were healthy, HIV-negative adults with no recently reported acute infections or vaccinations. All donors were Caucasian adults living in Nashville, Tennessee, USA. Blood was collected by leukapheresis, and PBMCs were isolated by Ficoll-Histopaque density gradient centrifugation and then cryopreserved in liquid nitrogen vapor phase. Analytical flow cytometry was used to check the purity and quantity of each magnetically sorted T cell population. Genomic DNA was isolated from each sorted fraction and quantified by UV absorbance on a Nanodrop 2000c.

The sequenced material came from naive CD8+ T cells sorted from blood. In light of the paper, this sample's cell subset or site label describes: CD45RA+CCR7+. Recombination linked TRBV7-9 to TRBJ2-5; 8 bases in the junction line up with TRBD1. The source is a man aged 30 to 39 in good health. DNA sequence: TGTGCCAGCAGCTCGTTGACAGGGGTCCAAGAGACCCAGTACTTC. It codes for CASSSLTGVQETQYF.